The T cell receptor (beta chain) under discussion was sequenced for a study of cytomegalovirus exposure and HLA in healthy donors. As for the study in general: In a previous analysis, 117 million unique TCR beta sequences were found from about 190 million T cells.

Points from the study as a whole: In a later analysis, across HLA loci, associated TCR counts were highest for DRB1, lowest for HLA-C. Association of a missense DCLRE1C variant with TCR beta V- and J-gene trimming was reported in a later analysis. In a later analysis, at a false discovery rate of 0.05, 15,000 to 20,000 TCR beta sequences were associated with HLA alleles.

A multiplex PCR was run with 60 Vbeta primers and 13 Jbeta primers. The protocol was immunoSEQ multiplex PCR, while the TCRdb copy is restricted to in-frame clones and leaves out a portion. This sample carries approximately 220,000 clones, about 74% of them seen once, and the ten largest clones take 15% to 18%. Comments on this clone: Antigen specificity is unknown.

Sequencing input: PBMCs. The TCR comes from a man aged 35-49 years in good health and CMV-seronegative.

The CDR3 DNA reads TGTGCCAGCAGCGTAGCGGGCGAGCAGTACTTC. Translation gives CASSVAGEQYF. The rearrangement links TRBV9 to TRBJ2-7; D call uncertain. Germline assignment: CDR1 SGDLS and CDR2 YYNGEE. The CDR3 runs to 11 residues. V was clipped by 0 bases and J by 6 bases, with 4 bases between them.